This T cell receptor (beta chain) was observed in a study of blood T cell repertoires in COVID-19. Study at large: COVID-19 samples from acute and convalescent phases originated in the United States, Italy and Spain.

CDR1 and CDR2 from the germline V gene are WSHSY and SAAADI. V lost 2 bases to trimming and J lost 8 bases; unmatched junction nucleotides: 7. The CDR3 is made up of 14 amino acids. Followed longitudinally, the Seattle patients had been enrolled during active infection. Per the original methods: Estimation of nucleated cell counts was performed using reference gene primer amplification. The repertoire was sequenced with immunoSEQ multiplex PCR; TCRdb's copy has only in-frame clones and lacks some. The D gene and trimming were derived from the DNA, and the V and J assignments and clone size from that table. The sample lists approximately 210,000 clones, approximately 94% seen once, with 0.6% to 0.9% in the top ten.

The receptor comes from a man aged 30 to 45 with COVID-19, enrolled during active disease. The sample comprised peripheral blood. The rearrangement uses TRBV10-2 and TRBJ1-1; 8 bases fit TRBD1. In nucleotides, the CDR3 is TGCGCCAGCAGTGAGAGGACGACAGGGGACGAAGCTTTCTTT. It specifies CASSERTTGDEAFF.